These 14 T cell receptor beta chains share one sample of origin, sequenced in a study of T cell responses to AZD1222 COVID-19 vaccine. Generated by immunoSEQ multiplex PCR, the TCRdb table keeps only in-frame clones and is missing some. In the table there are 150,000 to 200,000 clones, around nine tenths of which are singletons. The sample in question was peripheral blood, obtained on day 0 of AZD1222 vaccination. These receptors were collected from an adult in good health.

The V and J genes are TRBV28 and TRBJ2-3, with D possibly called TRBD1 or TRBD2 (5 bases each). Trimming removed 5 bases from V and 2 bases from J, with 11 bases in between. Germline CDR1 is MDHEN and CDR2 is SYDVKM. The CDR3 sequence is 14 residues long. CDR3 loop: CASSKDGATDTQYF. The DNA of the CDR3 is TGTGCCAGCAGTAAGGACGGGGCCACAGATACGCAGTATTTT.

This rearrangement joins TRBV18 to TRBJ1-1; D is uncertain. Germline loops: CDR1 KGHSH, CDR2 LQKENI. Between the trimmed V and J ends, which lost 2 bases and 1 base, there was a span of 11 bases. This CDR3 spans 15 amino acids. Here the CDR3 DNA reads TGTGCCAGCTCACCATTCACGGCCGAGAACACTGAAGCTTTCTTT. Protein sequence: CASSPFTAENTEAFF. Full variable domain (rest looked up from reference TRBV18 and TRBJ1-1): NAGVMQNPRHLVRRRGQEARLRCSPMKGHSHVYWYRQLPEEGLKFMVYLQKENIIDESGMPKERFSAEFPKEGPSILRIQQVVRGDSAAYFCASSPFTAENTEAFFGQGTRLTVV.

The rearrangement links TRBV10-3 to TRBJ2-1; 9 bases fit TRBD1. CDR3 size: 15 residues. The germline V gene encodes CDR1 ENHRY and CDR2 SYGVKD. The ends lost 3 bases at V and 4 bases at J; junction bases unmatched: 4. In nucleotides, the CDR3 is TGTGCCATCAGTGATCAGGACAGGGGTTACAATGAGCAGTTCTTC. It encodes CAISDQDRGYNEQFF.

The chain joins TRBV4-1 to TRBJ2-6; 10 bases align to TRBD1. The length of the CDR3 is 18 residues. From germline, CDR1 is MGHRA and CDR2 YSYEKL. V dropped 0 bases and J dropped 4; count of bases not matched to a gene: 6. In nucleotides, the CDR3 is TGCGCCAGCAGCCAAGAGGGACAGGGGCGTGGGGGGGCCAACGTCCTGACTTTC. This translates into CASSQEGQGRGGANVLTF.

This clone was counted once. This chain joins TRBV10-1 and TRBJ2-5, with 10 bases aligning to TRBD1. This CDR3 spans 14 amino acids. The junction had 6 bases not matched to a gene; V was cut back by 6 bases and J by 5 bases. Germline CDR1 reads WNHNN; CDR2 reads SYGVQD (reference sequence). This chain's CDR3 is CASRDRGPLETQYF. CDR3 nucleotides: TGCGCCAGCAGAGACAGGGGGCCGTTGGAGACCCAGTACTTC.

This clone was observed a few times. The chain combines TRBV28 with TRBJ2-7; 7 bases line up with TRBD1. CDR1 and CDR2 (germline): MDHEN, SYDVKM. The CDR3 loop spans 14 amino acids. With 6 bases clipped from V and 1 base from J, the junction kept 6 bases outside the gene matches. The CDR3 DNA sequence: TGTGCCAGCAGCATCGACAGGGTTTCCTACGAGCAGTACTTC. This codes for CASSIDRVSYEQYF.

The gene calls are TRBV9 and TRBJ1-1; maybe TRBD1 (5 bases). Germline V CDR1 and CDR2: SGDLS, YYNGEE. CDR3 length equals 16 residues. The ends were cut back, 0 bases at V and 3 bases at J, with 15 bases in the middle. As DNA, the CDR3 is TGTGCCAGCAGCGTAGGGGTCCAGGGCGCTGACACTGAAGCTTTCTTT. It translates to CASSVGVQGADTEAFF.

This rearrangement joins TRBV7-2 to TRBJ1-6, with TRBD1 as a possible D gene (6 bases). Trimming took off 1 base at V and 5 bases at J, with 9 bases between the two ends. The germline V gene encodes CDR1 SGHTA and CDR2 FQGNSA. The CDR3 contains 15 residues. The CDR3 spells CASSLDRAHNSPLHF. The DNA of the CDR3 is TGTGCCAGCAGCTTAGACAGGGCCCATAATTCACCCCTCCACTTT. Full variable domain (rest looked up from reference TRBV7-2 and TRBJ1-6): GAGVSQSPSNKVTEKGKDVELRCDPISGHTALYWYRQSLGQGLEFLIYFQGNSAPDKSGLPSDRFSAERTGGSVSTLTIQRTQQEDSAVYLCASSLDRAHNSPLHFGNGTRLTVT.

The CDR3 loop is CASGKGQGYTF. CDR3 DNA: TGTGCCAGCGGGAAGGGTCAGGGCTACACCTTC. The rearrangement uses TRBV6-5 and TRBJ1-2; no firm D call. CDR1 is MNHEY, CDR2 SVGAGI, per germline. V lost 8 bases, J lost 8 bases, and 12 bases lay in between. The CDR3 covers 11 residues.

CDR3 sequence (DNA): TGTGCCTGGAGCGTTAATACAGCCTACGAGCAGTACTTC. This sequence encodes CAWSVNTAYEQYF. The chain is built from TRBV30 and TRBJ2-7; no clear D gene. The V gene's germline CDR1 is GTSNPN and CDR2 SVGIG (reference sequence). Trimming cost V 3 bases and J 2 bases, with 11 bases left between them. The CDR3 totals 13 residues.

A single count supports this clone. The rearrangement links TRBV28 to TRBJ1-2; maybe TRBD1 (6 bases). The V end was cut by 8 bases, the J end by 2 bases, with 18 bases between. Germline loops: CDR1 MDHEN, CDR2 SYDVKM. This CDR3 comprises 15 residues. The DNA for the CDR3 is TGTGCCAGCCAGGTAACAGGGCAGGGAAACTATGGCTACACCTTC. Residues: CASQVTGQGNYGYTF.

V gene TRBV2 combines with J gene TRBJ1-2, with 8 positions matching TRBD1. Germline trimming cut 4 bases from V and 6 bases from J; bases unmatched to any gene: 4. This CDR3 has 13 residues. Germline loops: CDR1 SNHLY, CDR2 FYNNEI. Here the CDR3 reads CASSGTGWDGYTF. DNA of the CDR3: TGTGCCAGCAGTGGGACAGGGTGGGATGGCTACACCTTC.

The rearrangement joins TRBV5-1 to TRBJ2-5; D is uncertain. CDR1 is SGHRS and CDR2 is YFSETQ in the germline V gene. CDR3 length equals 14 residues. Trimming took off 1 base at V and 4 bases at J, with 11 bases between the two ends. The CDR3 region has the DNA TGCGCCAGCAGCTTGTCACCAGGAGCAGAGACCCAGTACTTC. Protein sequence: CASSLSPGAETQYF.

This clone was picked up one time. The gene calls are TRBV6-5 and TRBJ2-3; D is uncertain. The CDR3 is 14 amino acids. V was pared by 6 bases and J by 0 bases, with 10 bases between. Germline lookup yields CDR1 MNHEY and CDR2 SVGAGI. This chain's CDR3 is CASRRGTSTDTQYF. The CDR3 DNA is TGTGCCAGCAGACGCGGCACTAGCACAGATACGCAGTATTTT.